A selection of T cell receptor beta chains follows, all from one sample in a study of blood T cell repertoires in COVID-19. Profiling relied on immunoSEQ multiplex PCR, and the TCRdb table lists in-frame clones only, not all of them. The data contain roughly 270,000 clones, 85% of them singletons. The sequenced sample consisted of PBMCs or T cells enriched from blood (not recorded which). All receptors derive from a woman between 45 and 65 years old who had recovered from COVID-19. Each CDR3 is given with its conserved first and last residue. D genes are given only for firm matches. Expanded clones get a size class; other rows say once, few or many, or leave the size out.

v_gene,j_gene,d_gene,abundance,CDR3aa,CDR3nt
TRBV5-1,TRBJ2-1,TRBD2,NA,CASSLNLASGRDNEQFF,TGCGCCAGCAGCTTGAACTTAGCTAGCGGGAGAGACAATGAGCAGTTCTTC
TRBV19,TRBJ1-1,TRBD1,NA,CASSIRTGYRYMNTEAFF,TGTGCCAGTAGTATCCGGACAGGGTACCGTTACATGAACACTGAAGCTTTCTTT
TRBV3-1/TRBV3-2,TRBJ1-1,TRBD1,NA,CASSQHGTGRMNTEAFF,TGTGCCAGCAGCCAGCACGGGACAGGGAGGATGAACACTGAAGCTTTCTTT
TRBV7-8,TRBJ1-4,NA,NA,CASSPRIRGSNEKLFF,TGTGCCAGCAGCCCCCGGATAAGGGGGTCTAATGAAAAACTGTTTTTT
TRBV12-3/TRBV12-4,TRBJ1-3,NA,NA,CASTQVGSDTIYF,TGTGCCAGCACCCAGGTTGGTTCTGACACCATATATTTT
TRBV19,TRBJ2-6,NA,NA,CASQGSGANVLTF,TGTGCCAGTCAGGGCTCTGGGGCCAACGTCCTGACTTTC
TRBV30,TRBJ1-1,NA,once,CAWSVSGGNTEAFF,TGTGCCTGGAGTGTCTCCGGGGGGAACACTGAAGCTTTCTTT
TRBV30,TRBJ1-2,NA,NA,CAWSVMDRESHGYTF,TGTGCCTGGAGTGTAATGGACAGAGAGTCTCATGGCTACACCTTC
TRBV6-5,TRBJ2-1,NA,NA,CASSRRLGAYNEQFF,TGTGCCAGCAGCCGGAGGCTTGGGGCCTACAATGAGCAGTTCTTC
TRBV7-3,TRBJ2-2,NA,NA,CASSAGVMGGAGELFF,TGTGCCAGCAGCGCCGGCGTGATGGGGGGAGCCGGGGAGCTGTTTTTT
TRBV15,TRBJ1-1,NA,NA,CATSRGGGAFF,TGTGCCACCAGCAGGGGTGGGGGGGCTTTCTTT
TRBV28,TRBJ1-2,TRBD1,NA,CASRNRGANYGYTF,TGTGCCAGCAGGAACAGGGGAGCTAACTATGGCTACACCTTC
TRBV4-2,TRBJ1-4,NA,NA,CASSQAFGIATNEKLFF,TGTGCCAGCAGCCAAGCGTTCGGGATCGCAACTAATGAAAAACTGTTTTTT
TRBV7-6,TRBJ1-6,NA,NA,CASSLDRADNSPLHF,TGTGCCAGCAGCTTAGACAGGGCGGATAATTCACCCCTCCACTTT
TRBV9,TRBJ1-2,NA,NA,CASSPSYGALGYTF,TGTGCCAGCAGCCCCTCTTATGGGGCGCTTGGCTACACCTTC
TRBV18,TRBJ2-7,NA,once,CASSKGQTYEQYF,TGTGCCAGCTCAAAGGGGCAGACCTACGAGCAGTACTTC
TRBV2,TRBJ1-6,NA,NA,CASSLSAATPSSYNSPLHF,TGTGCCAGCTCGCTTTCAGCGGCGACCCCCAGCTCCTATAATTCACCCCTCCACTTT